One and the same sample provided the 25 T cell receptor beta chains below, sequenced in a study of T cells in Graves' hyperthyroidism and ophthalmopathy. Template material for amplifying TCR beta CDR3 regions consisted of RNA transcripts. In the first-round RT-PCR of the TCR CDR3, the HTBI primer set was used. Each CDR3 protein is one row after TCRdb ran MiXCR on the multiplex PCR reads. The data show around 250,000 distinct CDR3 sequences, just over 14% seen once. Sequencing was performed on blood. All receptors derive from a woman between 40 and 55 years old with Graves' hyperthyroidism that later progressed to Graves' ophthalmopathy.

The CDR3 reads CASSYRPPGVRTDTQYF. In nucleotides, the CDR3 is TGTGCCAGCAGTTACCGTCCCCCTGGGGTTAGGACAGATACGCAGTATTTT. The chain has TRBV6-5 and TRBJ2-3; D gene ambiguous. CDR3 length: 17 amino acids. V was cut by 2 bases and J by 3 bases, with 18 bases left in between. The germline CDR1 and CDR2 sequences are MNHEY and SVGAGI.

At least ten counts were recorded for this clonotype. V gene TRBV7-9 combines with J gene TRBJ2-7; D may be TRBD1 or TRBD2 (5 bases each). The CDR3 runs 13 residues. Germline lookup yields CDR1 SEHNR and CDR2 FQNEAQ (reference sequence). Trimming took off 5 bases at V and 2 bases at J, with 10 bases between the two ends. CDR3 sequence (DNA): TGTGCCAGCAGCACCGAGGGGACCTACGAGCAGTACTTC. Its protein product is CASSTEGTYEQYF.

In its sample, this clonotype was seen many times. J is TRBJ2-2 and V is TRBV28; D is unclear. Trimming removed 2 bases at V and 6 bases at J, with 7 bases between. The CDR3 has 13 residues. Germline values: CDR1 MDHEN, CDR2 SYDVKM. CDR3 sequence: CASSLRYAGELFF. The CDR3 DNA sequence: TGTGCCAGCAGTTTACGATATGCCGGGGAGCTGTTTTTT. Looking up the rest from reference TRBV28 and TRBJ2-2 gives the full variable domain: DVKVTQSSRYLVKRTGEKVFLECVQDMDHENMFWYRQDPGLGLRLIYFSYDVKMKEKGDIPEGYSVSREKKERFSLILESASTNQTSMYLCASSLRYAGELFFGEGSRLTVL.

This clonotype was seen ten or more times. This chain joins TRBV5-8 and TRBJ2-7; 9 bases fit TRBD1. Germline CDR1 is SGHTS and CDR2 is YDEGEE. With 5 bases clipped from V and 2 bases from J, the junction kept 8 bases outside the gene matches. The CDR3 sequence is 15 residues long. This CDR3 reads CASRDGTGFTYEQYF. CDR3 nucleotides: TGTGCCAGCAGGGACGGGACAGGGTTTACCTACGAGCAGTACTTC.

Ten or more counts support this clonotype. The chain is built from TRBV6-1 and TRBJ2-7, with D perhaps matching TRBD2 (6 bases). Trimming pared 3 bases from V and 0 bases from J, leaving 9 bases between. Germline assignment: CDR1 MNHNS and CDR2 SASEGT. The CDR3 contains 14 residues. CDR3 residues: CASSETGASYEQYF. In nucleotides, the CDR3 is TGTGCCAGCAGTGAGACGGGAGCCTCCTACGAGCAGTACTTC.

This clonotype has only a few counts. This chain joins TRBV9 and TRBJ2-3; D is possibly TRBD2 (5 bases). Germline lookup yields CDR1 SGDLS and CDR2 YYNGEE. The CDR3 is made up of 13 amino acids. V shed 5 bases and J shed 4 bases, with 11 bases lying between them. The CDR3 DNA sequence: TGTGCCAGCAGGGGGAGTGGCGCAGATACGCAGTATTTT. Translation gives CASRGSGADTQYF.

The sample holds many counts of this clonotype. The chain links TRBV3-1 to TRBJ2-7; no clear D gene. CDR3 length: 14 amino acids. Germline CDR1 LGHDT, CDR2 YNNKEL (reference sequence). The V end was cut by 0 bases, the J end by 3 bases, with 9 bases between. The CDR3: CASSQEGHSYEQYF. In DNA, the CDR3 is TGTGCCAGCAGCCAAGAGGGTCACAGCTACGAGCAGTACTTC.

Details on this clonotype: One end of the junction fails to match germline, which may point to a read error. The chain employs TRBV6-5 and TRBJ2-5; TRBD2 aligns across 7 bases. Germline V gene sequence: CDR1 MNHEY, CDR2 SVGAGI. This CDR3 has 14 residues. CDR3 nucleotides: TGTACCAGCAGTTACAGACTAGCCGGGGAGACCCAGTACTTC. Its protein is CTSSYRLAGETQYF.

In its sample, this clonotype was seen many times. CDR3 sequence (DNA): TGTGCCACCAGTGATCCCGGGACAGGGGATGGAAACACCATATATTTT. It codes for CATSDPGTGDGNTIYF. This chain uses TRBV24-1 with TRBJ1-3; TRBD1 agrees at 10 bases. CDR3 length: 16 amino acids. Per the germline V gene, CDR1 is KGHDR and CDR2 is SFDVKD. V lost 3 bases and J lost 3; bases outside the gene matches: 4.

This clonotype was recorded at least ten times. The chain links TRBV19 to TRBJ2-1; 11 bases are a match to TRBD2. J lost 4 bases, V lost 4 bases, and 3 bases had no gene match. Germline V gene lookup returns CDR1 LNHDA and CDR2 SQIVND (reference sequence). There are 15 residues in the CDR3. CDR3 loop: CASSTLAGDYNEQFF. The CDR3 DNA sequence: TGTGCCAGTAGTACACTAGCGGGAGATTACAATGAGCAGTTCTTC.

This clonotype was counted many times. The chain combines TRBV28 with TRBJ1-5, with D hard to call. The CDR3 contains 13 residues. V lost 4 bases and J 0 bases, leaving 4 bases between the germline ends. From germline, CDR1 is MDHEN and CDR2 SYDVKM. Here the CDR3 reads CASSWGSNQPQHF. CDR3 DNA: TGTGCCAGCAGTTGGGGTAGCAATCAGCCCCAGCATTTT.

This clonotype was observed many times. CDR3 DNA sequence: TGTGCCAGCAGTTCCGGAGGACTAGAAACAGATACGCAGTATTTT. Its translation: CASSSGGLETDTQYF. The chain recombines TRBV28 with TRBJ2-3, with 7 positions matching TRBD2. CDR3 size: 15 residues. Germline V gives CDR1 MDHEN, CDR2 SYDVKM. With 4 bases clipped from V and 3 bases from J, the junction kept 7 bases outside the gene matches.

The chain combines TRBV12-5 with TRBJ1-2; possibly TRBD1 for D (6 bases). CDR3 size: 14 residues. CDR1 and CDR2 from the germline V gene are LGHNT and FRNRAP. Trimming took 1 base from V and 4 from J, leaving 10 bases between them. The CDR3 loop reads CASGLEGGFYGYTF. The CDR3 nucleotides are TGTGCTAGTGGTTTGGAGGGGGGTTTCTATGGCTACACCTTC.

This clonotype was recorded many times. V is TRBV6-1 and J is TRBJ2-1, with TRBD1 matching 7 bases. The CDR3 has 15 amino acids. CDR1 is MNHNS, CDR2 SASEGT, per germline. V lost 5 bases and J lost 0; bases outside the gene matches: 4. DNA of the CDR3: TGTGCCAGCAGTCCCCCAGGGGGCTCCTACAATGAGCAGTTCTTC. Translated: CASSPPGGSYNEQFF.

The table lists this clonotype with a few counts. The J gene is TRBJ1-5, the V gene TRBV6-9, with a possible D match to TRBD1 (5 bases). Trimming took off 7 bases at V and 4 bases at J, with 14 bases between the two ends. The CDR3 length is 14 residues. Germline V gene lookup returns CDR1 MNHGY and CDR2 SVAAGI. The CDR3 sequence is CASTTSGGNQPQHF. The CDR3 nucleotides are TGTGCCAGCACCACAAGTGGGGGAAATCAGCCCCAGCATTTT.

The chain has TRBV9 and TRBJ2-1; no clear D gene. The CDR3 runs to 17 residues. Germline loops: CDR1 SGDLS, CDR2 YYNGEE. Trimming shortened V by 3 bases and J by 0 bases, and 16 bases separated the two germline ends. The CDR3 loop reads CASSGRLVGSSYNEQFF. The CDR3, as DNA: TGTGCCAGCAGCGGACGGCTAGTCGGTAGCTCCTACAATGAGCAGTTCTTC.

The sample holds many counts of this clonotype. The gene calls are TRBV7-9 and TRBJ2-5, with D uncertain. V gave up 2 bases and J gave up 4 bases, with 5 bases separating them. CDR1 is SEHNR and CDR2 is FQNEAQ in the germline V gene (reference sequence). This CDR3 is 12 amino acids long. For the CDR3, the DNA is TGTGCCAGCAGCTTACAGTCAGAGACCCAGTACTTC. It specifies CASSLQSETQYF.

In its sample, this clonotype was seen many times. The J gene is TRBJ2-1, the V gene TRBV5-1, with TRBD2 matching over 7 bases. There are 17 residues in the CDR3. V shed 0 bases, J shed 7 bases, and the junction held 13 bases outside the gene matches. CDR1 and CDR2 from the germline V gene are SGHRS and YFSETQ. The DNA for the CDR3 is TGCGCCAGCAGCTTGGCCTTTCTTGGGGGGGTTTGGAATGAGCAGTTCTTC. Encoded protein: CASSLAFLGGVWNEQFF. Complete variable domain (other parts from reference TRBV5-1 and TRBJ2-1): KAGVTQTPRYLIKTRGQQVTLSCSPISGHRSVSWYQQTPGQGLQFLFEYFSETQRNKGNFPGRFSGRQFSNSRSEMNVSTLELGDSALYLCASSLAFLGGVWNEQFFGPGTRLTVL.

CDR3 sequence reads: CASSVAGYEQYF. The CDR3 region has the DNA TGTGCCAGCAGCGTGGCGGGGTACGAGCAGTACTTC. J is TRBJ2-7 and V is TRBV2, with D perhaps TRBD2 (6 bases). This CDR3 spans 12 amino acids. V was clipped by 6 bases and J by 4 bases, with 10 bases between them. The germline gives CDR1 SNHLY, CDR2 FYNNEI.

This clonotype showed up just a few times. V is TRBV9 and J is TRBJ2-2; 10 nucleotides line up with TRBD2. V dropped 4 bases and J dropped 4; count of bases not matched to a gene: 7. The CDR3 covers 16 residues. Looked up from germline, CDR1 is SGDLS and CDR2 is YYNGEE. For the CDR3, the DNA is TGTGCCAGCAGCCCCCCCGGGACTAGCGCCACCGGGGAGCTGTTTTTT. The encoded protein is CASSPPGTSATGELFF. The full variable domain, its missing parts supplied by reference TRBV9 and TRBJ2-2, is DSGVTQTPKHLITATGQRVTLRCSPRSGDLSVYWYQQSLDQGLQFLIQYYNGEERAKGNILERFSAQQFPDLHSELNLSSLELGDSALYFCASSPPGTSATGELFFGEGSRLTVL.

The J gene is TRBJ2-1, the V gene TRBV9; 9 positions agree with TRBD2. This CDR3 is built from 14 residues. Germline-derived CDR1 and CDR2 are SGDLS and YYNGEE. Trimming removed 1 base from V and 10 bases from J; junction bases left unmatched: 6. In nucleotides, the CDR3 is TGTGCCAGCAGCGTAAGTGGAGCGGGGGGCGAGCAGTTCTTC. It is translated as CASSVSGAGGEQFF.

This clonotype was detected ten times or more. The chain employs TRBV29-1 and TRBJ2-7, with 14 bases matching TRBD2. Germline-derived CDR1 and CDR2 are SQVTM and ANQGSEA. This CDR3 has 15 amino acids. The V segment lost 4 bases and the J segment 1 base; nucleotides outside the gene matches: 3. The CDR3: CSVAGLAGVSYEQYF. The DNA of the CDR3 is TGCAGCGTTGCGGGACTAGCGGGAGTTTCCTACGAGCAGTACTTC.

The table lists this clonotype with a few counts. The chain employs TRBV7-2 and TRBJ2-7; D is tentatively TRBD1 or TRBD2 (5 bases each). The length of the CDR3 is 18 residues. With 4 bases removed from V and 0 bases from J, the gap between germline ends came to 22 bases. CDR1 is SGHTA and CDR2 is FQGNSA in the germline V gene. CDR3 coding DNA: TGTGCCAGCAGCTCGTCCCATTTATGGGACCGCGACTCCTACGAGCAGTACTTC. Translated: CASSSSHLWDRDSYEQYF.

This clonotype showed up many times. The chain carries TRBV28 and TRBJ1-4; D may be TRBD1 (5 bases). Germline CDR1 reads MDHEN; CDR2 reads SYDVKM. The CDR3 runs 12 residues. With 7 bases removed from V and 5 bases from J, the gap between germline ends came to 8 bases. The DNA for the CDR3 is TGTGCCAGCATGGGGGGAAATGAAAAACTGTTTTTT. It encodes CASMGGNEKLFF.

As for this clonotype: This sequence may be a read error, since a much larger clone differs from it by one base. This chain joins TRBV12-3 or TRBV12-4 and TRBJ2-3; D is possibly TRBD2 (6 bases). The CDR3 is 12 residues long. CDR3 sequence: CASREGTGTQYF. The CDR3 DNA sequence: TGTGCCAGCAGGGAGGGCACAGGTACGCAGTATTTT.